This TCR beta chain originates from a study of T cells in Graves' hyperthyroidism and ophthalmopathy. RNA transcripts served as the template for amplifying TCR beta CDR3 regions. An initial round of RT-PCR targeting the TCR CDR3 relied on the HTBI primer set. TCRdb used MiXCR to reprocess the multiplex PCR reads, holding one entry per CDR3 protein. This table holds around 530,000 distinct CDR3 sequences, roughly 18% found once. A Clinical Activity Score of at least 3, a NOSPECS grade of at least 4 and a duration under 3 months were recorded in the ophthalmopathy patients. This clonotype was found a few times. Its cognate antigen is unknown. This CDR3 comprises 12 residues. Losses at the gene ends were 1 base for V and 8 bases for J; bases not matched to a gene: 2. From germline, CDR1 is GTSNPN and CDR2 SVGIG (reference sequence). Study results and caveats: In the analysis, a 13 V-J model separated ophthalmopathy from stable hyperthyroidism.

V is TRBV30 and J is TRBJ1-2; 9 positions match TRBD1. Sequencing input: blood. The sequence was obtained from a woman in her late teens or twenties with Graves' ophthalmopathy. CDR3 sequence: CAWSDTGGGYTF. DNA of the CDR3: TGTGCCTGGAGTGATACAGGGGGCGGCTACACCTTC.